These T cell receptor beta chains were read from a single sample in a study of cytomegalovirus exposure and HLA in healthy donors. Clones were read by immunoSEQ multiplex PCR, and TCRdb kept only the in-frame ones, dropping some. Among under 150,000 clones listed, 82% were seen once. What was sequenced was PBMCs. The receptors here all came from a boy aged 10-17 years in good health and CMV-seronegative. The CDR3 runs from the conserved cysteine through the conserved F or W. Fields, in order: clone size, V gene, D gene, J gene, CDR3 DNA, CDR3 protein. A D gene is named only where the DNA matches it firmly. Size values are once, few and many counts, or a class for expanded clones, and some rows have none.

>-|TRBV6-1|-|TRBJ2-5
TGTGCCAGCAGTGGGACAGTAGAGACCCAGTACTTC
CASSGTVETQYF
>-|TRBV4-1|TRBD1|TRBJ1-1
TGCGCCAGCAGCCAGGGCACCGGGACAGGCCACACTGAAGCTTTCTTT
CASSQGTGTGHTEAFF
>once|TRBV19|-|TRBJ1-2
TGTGCCAGTAGTGTAATAACACAGGACTATGGCTACACCTTC
CASSVITQDYGYTF
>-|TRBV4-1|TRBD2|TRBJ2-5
TGCGCCAGCAGCTCGGCGCCTAGCGGGAGGGAGACCCAGTACTTC
CASSSAPSGRETQYF
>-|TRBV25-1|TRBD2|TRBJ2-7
TGTGCCAGCAGTGTCCTTACCGGAGCGGGGGGCTACGAGCAGTACTTC
CASSVLTGAGGYEQYF
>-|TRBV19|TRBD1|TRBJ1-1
TGTGCCAGTGGTGCAGGGGGGAGGACTGAAGCTTTCTTT
CASGAGGRTEAFF
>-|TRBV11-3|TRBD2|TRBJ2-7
TGTGCCAGCAGCTTAAGGGGTAGCGGGAGTAACGAGCAGTACTTC
CASSLRGSGSNEQYF
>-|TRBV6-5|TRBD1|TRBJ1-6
TGTGCCAGCTTCAGGGGGCGCGGGTCACCCCTCCACTTT
CASFRGRGSPLHF
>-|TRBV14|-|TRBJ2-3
TGTGCCAGCAGCTGGGCCTTGGTTGGCACAGATACGCAGTATTTT
CASSWALVGTDTQYF
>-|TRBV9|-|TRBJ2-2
TGTGCCAGCAGCCAGGACAGCCCCGGGGAGCTGTTTTTT
CASSQDSPGELFF
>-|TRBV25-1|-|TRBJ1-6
TGTGCCAGCAGGGACAGCTCCTATAATTCACCCCTCCACTTT
CASRDSSYNSPLHF
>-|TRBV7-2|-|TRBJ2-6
TGTGCCAGCAGCCTCGTACTGGTCTCTGGGGCCAACGTCCTGACTTTC
CASSLVLVSGANVLTF
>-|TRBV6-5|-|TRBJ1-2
TGTGCCAGCAGTTACTCTCGGACTTCAAACTATGGCTACACCTTC
CASSYSRTSNYGYTF
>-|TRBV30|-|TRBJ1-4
TGTGCCTGGAGTATACAGGGTCAAAAACTGTTTTTT
CAWSIQGQKLFF
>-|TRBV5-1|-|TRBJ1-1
TGCGCCAGCTCCGAAACAGGTGACACTGAAGCTTTCTTT
CASSETGDTEAFF
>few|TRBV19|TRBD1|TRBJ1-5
TGTGCCAGTAGTACCCCCGGGACAGGGGTTCGACAGCCCCAGCATTTT
CASSTPGTGVRQPQHF
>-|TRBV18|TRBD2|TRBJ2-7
TGTGCCAGCTCACCGACCCCAGGGACTAGTTCCTACGAGCAGTACTTC
CASSPTPGTSSYEQYF
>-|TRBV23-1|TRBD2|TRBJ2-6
TGCGCCAGCAGTCAATCCGGGACTAGCGTTAGCTCTGGGGCCAACGTCCTGACTTTC
CASSQSGTSVSSGANVLTF
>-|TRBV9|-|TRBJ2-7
TGTGCCAGCAGCGGTACGCGCGCGGCCTCCTACGAGCAGTACTTC
CASSGTRAASYEQYF
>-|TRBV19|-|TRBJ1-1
TGTGCCAGTACCCTAGCTCGTGGCACTGAAGCTTTCTTT
CASTLARGTEAFF
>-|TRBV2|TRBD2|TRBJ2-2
TGTGCCAGCAGTGCGGGACTAGCGGGAGCCGGGGAGCTGTTTTTT
CASSAGLAGAGELFF
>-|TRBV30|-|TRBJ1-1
TGTGCCTGGAGTGTACGCCAGAGAGGCACTGAAGCTTTCTTT
CAWSVRQRGTEAFF
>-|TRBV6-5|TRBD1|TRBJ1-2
TGTGCCAGCAGTCTAATAGGACAGGATGGCTACACCTTC
CASSLIGQDGYTF
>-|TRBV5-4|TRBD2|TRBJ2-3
TGTGCCAGCAGCTTGGTCGGGACTAGCGGCTCAGATACGCAGTATTTT
CASSLVGTSGSDTQYF
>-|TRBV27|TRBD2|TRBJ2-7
TGTGCCAGCACCCCGGGGGGGCCCTACGAGCAGTACTTC
CASTPGGPYEQYF
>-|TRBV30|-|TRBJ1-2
TGTGCCTGGAGTGTACGAGAACAGACACCCTATGGCTACACCTTC
CAWSVREQTPYGYTF
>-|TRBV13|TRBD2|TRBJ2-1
TGTGCCAGCAGCTTGACTAGCGGGAGTAGCGATGAGCAGTTCTTC
CASSLTSGSSDEQFF
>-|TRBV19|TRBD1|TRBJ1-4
TGTGCCAGTAGTCCCCTTTGGGGGACAGGGGATGAAAAACTGTTTTTT
CASSPLWGTGDEKLFF
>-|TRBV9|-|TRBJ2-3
TGTGCCAGCAGCGTAGTTGGGGAGGGGGCAGATACGCAGTATTTT
CASSVVGEGADTQYF
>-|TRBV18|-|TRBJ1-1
TGTGCCAGCTCACCACCCGGCACTGAAGCTTTCTTT
CASSPPGTEAFF
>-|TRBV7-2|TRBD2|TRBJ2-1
TGTGCCAGCACCAAGGGACTAGCGGGAGGCTCCTACAATGAGCAGTTCTTC
CASTKGLAGGSYNEQFF
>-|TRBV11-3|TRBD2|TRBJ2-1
TGTGCCAGCAGCGGAGCGGGAGCGAGCTCCTACAATGAGCAGTTCTTC
CASSGAGASSYNEQFF
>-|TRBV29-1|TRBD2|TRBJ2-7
TGCAGCGTTGATGTCTACGAGCGGGGATCCTACGAGCAGTACTTC
CSVDVYERGSYEQYF
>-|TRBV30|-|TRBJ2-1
TGTGCCTGGAGGATGGCAGGTAGCAATGAGCAGTTCTTC
CAWRMAGSNEQFF
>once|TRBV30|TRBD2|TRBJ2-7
TGTGCCTGGGATTTTGGAGCGGGAGGCCAGGAGCAGTACTTC
CAWDFGAGGQEQYF
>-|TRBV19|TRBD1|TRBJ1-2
TGTGCCAGTAGCTCAGGGACAGGGGCCCAGGAGGGCTACACCTTC
CASSSGTGAQEGYTF
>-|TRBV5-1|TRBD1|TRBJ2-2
TGCGCCAGCAGCGGTGCAGGGGGAACCGGGGAGCTGTTTTTT
CASSGAGGTGELFF
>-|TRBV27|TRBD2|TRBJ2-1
TGTGCCAGCAGGGTGACTAGCGGGAGGGACTCGAATGAGCAGTTCTTC
CASRVTSGRDSNEQFF
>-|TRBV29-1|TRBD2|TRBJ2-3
TGCAGCGCCGGACTAGCGGGAGGCACAGATACGCAGTATTTT
CSAGLAGGTDTQYF
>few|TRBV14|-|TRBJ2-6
TGTGCCAGCAGCCCGTTCCGGGACACCCTCTCTGGGGCCAACGTCCTGACTTTC
CASSPFRDTLSGANVLTF
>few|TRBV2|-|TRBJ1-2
TGTGCCAGCAGTAGCGGGGGAGACTATGGCTACACCTTC
CASSSGGDYGYTF
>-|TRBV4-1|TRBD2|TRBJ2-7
TGCGCCAGCAGCCAAGGGACTAGCGTCGAGCAGTACTTC
CASSQGTSVEQYF
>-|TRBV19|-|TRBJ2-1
TGTGCCAGTAGTCAGTTTAAAACGGGAGCTTACAATGAGCAGTTCTTC
CASSQFKTGAYNEQFF
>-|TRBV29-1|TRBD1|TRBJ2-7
TGCAGCGCCCGGGACAGGTTCTCCTACGAGCAGTACTTC
CSARDRFSYEQYF